Below are 11 T cell receptor beta chains sequenced from a single sample in a study of blood T cell repertoires in COVID-19. Repertoires were generated with immunoSEQ multiplex PCR, while TCRdb's copy carries only in-frame clones and drops some. The sample has some 100,000 clones, approximately 84% seen once; the top ten hold 17%. Material: peripheral blood. The origin of the receptors is a woman aged 55-70 years with acute or convalescent COVID-19.

V gene TRBV4-1 combines with J gene TRBJ2-7, with 11 bases aligning to TRBD1. The junction had 3 bases not matched to a gene; V was cut back by 2 bases and J by 3 bases. The CDR3 consists of 15 residues. Germline loops: CDR1 MGHRA, CDR2 YSYEKL. The CDR3 region is CASSQRTGGIYEQYF. CDR3 DNA sequence: TGCGCCAGCAGCCAACGGACAGGGGGCATCTACGAGCAGTACTTC.

The chain uses TRBV21-1 and TRBJ2-3; TRBD2, the D gene given by the table, was not confirmed from the DNA. TRBV21-1 is classified as a pseudogene. There are 18 residues in the CDR3. CDR3 DNA: TGTGCCAGCAGCAAAGGGCTAGCGGGTGATACTAGCACAGATACGCAGTATTTT. Translated, it gives CASSKGLAGDTSTDTQYF.

V is TRBV19 and J is TRBJ1-2; D is ambiguous. Deletions cut 2 bases from V and 5 bases from J, with 9 bases between. The CDR3 loop spans 13 amino acids. CDR1 LNHDA and CDR2 SQIVND come from the germline V gene (reference sequence). This CDR3 is CASSINPGYGYTF. DNA of the CDR3: TGTGCCAGTAGTATAAACCCAGGTTATGGCTACACCTTC.

This chain connects TRBV5-1 to TRBJ2-3, with no clear D. Germline values: CDR1 SGHRS, CDR2 YFSETQ. V lost 0 bases to trimming and J lost 0 bases, with 8 bases between them. The length of the CDR3 is 15 residues. CDR3 sequence: CASSLGQTSTDTQYF. The CDR3 DNA reads as TGCGCCAGCAGCTTGGGGCAGACTAGCACAGATACGCAGTATTTT.

This chain uses TRBV18 with TRBJ1-2, with TRBD1 as a possible D gene (6 bases). The length of the CDR3 is 14 residues. Trimming cost V 2 bases and J 6 bases, with 13 bases left between them. The germline V gene encodes CDR1 KGHSH and CDR2 LQKENI. The CDR3 DNA reads TGTGCCAGCTCACCAGAGGTGACAGGAGATGGCTACACCTTC. This gives the protein CASSPEVTGDGYTF.

The chain is built from TRBV28 and TRBJ2-7, with 12 bases lining up with TRBD1. V lost 7 bases, J lost 2 bases, and 12 bases stayed unmatched. The CDR3 totals 17 residues. From germline, CDR1 is MDHEN and CDR2 SYDVKM. CDR3 in DNA: TGTGCCAGCACCTTGGGGACAGGGGGCTATGAGGCCTACGAGCAGTACTTC. Encoded protein: CASTLGTGGYEAYEQYF.

V is TRBV6-5 and J is TRBJ1-1; D is undetermined. Germline V CDR1 and CDR2: MNHEY, SVGAGI. The CDR3 length is 15 residues. With 0 bases removed from V and 1 base from J, the gap between germline ends came to 9 bases. CDR3 DNA: TGTGCCAGCAGTTACTCGCCAGGTCGGAACACTGAAGCTTTCTTT. The encoded protein is CASSYSPGRNTEAFF.

The chain uses TRBV27 and TRBJ2-1; 8 bases fit TRBD1. The CDR3 covers 16 residues. J gave up 0 bases and V 5 bases, and 6 bases lay outside the gene matches. CDR1 is MNHEY and CDR2 is SMNVEV in the germline V gene (reference sequence). In nucleotides, the CDR3 is TGTGCCAGCAGTCCGGACAGGGTGAGCTCCTACAATGAGCAGTTCTTC. It specifies CASSPDRVSSYNEQFF.

The chain links TRBV4-3 to TRBJ2-7, with TRBD1 matching 8 bases. Germline CDR1 is LGHNA and CDR2 is YSLEER. V was pared by 0 bases and J by 7 bases, with 11 bases of the junction left unmatched. The CDR3 sequence is 16 residues long. The CDR3 loop is CASSQDWGQGAGEQYF. The CDR3 DNA is TGCGCCAGCAGCCAAGACTGGGGGCAGGGGGCCGGGGAGCAGTACTTC.

V is TRBV7-2 and J is TRBJ1-5, with TRBD1 matching 9 bases. Germline V lookup: CDR1 SGHTA, CDR2 FQGNSA. The CDR3 loop spans 15 amino acids. V trimming: 4 bases; J trimming: 3 bases; junction bases outside the gene matches: 4. The CDR3 spells CASSSQGAPNQPQHF. CDR3 nucleotide sequence: TGTGCCAGCAGCTCACAGGGGGCCCCCAATCAGCCCCAGCATTTT.

The chain recombines TRBV28 with TRBJ1-2, with D possibly TRBD1 on 5 matching bases. Germline loops: CDR1 MDHEN, CDR2 SYDVKM. The CDR3 totals 15 residues. With 7 bases removed from V and 5 bases from J, the gap between germline ends came to 20 bases. This CDR3 reads CASTSTGFLKYGYTF. For the CDR3, the DNA is TGTGCCAGCACGAGCACAGGTTTTTTGAAGTATGGCTACACCTTC.